This TCR beta chain was profiled in a study of cytomegalovirus exposure and HLA in healthy donors. In the study overall: Falling in the Caucasian-associated ancestry cluster were 80% to 90% of approximately 400 genotyped donors.

13 Jbeta primers and 60 Vbeta primers were used for the PCR. This table comes from immunoSEQ multiplex PCR, and its TCRdb copy is limited to in-frame clones, with some not included. Among more than 150,000 clones listed, about 79% were seen once. V dropped 4 bases and J dropped 1 base, with 6 bases sitting between them. This CDR3 has 13 amino acids. Germline values: CDR1 SGHRS, CDR2 YFSETQ. About this clone: Its antigen is unidentified.

Findings of the study overall: Previous analysis showed most TCR beta V segments were productive about 87% or about 30% of the time. HLA alleles were associated with roughly 15,000 TCR beta sequences in a later analysis at 0.05 false discovery rate.

This TCR was sampled from a man aged 18-30 years in good health and CMV-seronegative. The chain carries TRBV5-1 and TRBJ2-1; a possible D gene is TRBD2 (5 bases). The sample comprised PBMCs. The CDR3 coding sequence is TGCGCCAGCAGCCGGGAATCCTACAATGAGCAGTTCTTC. Its translation is CASSRESYNEQFF.